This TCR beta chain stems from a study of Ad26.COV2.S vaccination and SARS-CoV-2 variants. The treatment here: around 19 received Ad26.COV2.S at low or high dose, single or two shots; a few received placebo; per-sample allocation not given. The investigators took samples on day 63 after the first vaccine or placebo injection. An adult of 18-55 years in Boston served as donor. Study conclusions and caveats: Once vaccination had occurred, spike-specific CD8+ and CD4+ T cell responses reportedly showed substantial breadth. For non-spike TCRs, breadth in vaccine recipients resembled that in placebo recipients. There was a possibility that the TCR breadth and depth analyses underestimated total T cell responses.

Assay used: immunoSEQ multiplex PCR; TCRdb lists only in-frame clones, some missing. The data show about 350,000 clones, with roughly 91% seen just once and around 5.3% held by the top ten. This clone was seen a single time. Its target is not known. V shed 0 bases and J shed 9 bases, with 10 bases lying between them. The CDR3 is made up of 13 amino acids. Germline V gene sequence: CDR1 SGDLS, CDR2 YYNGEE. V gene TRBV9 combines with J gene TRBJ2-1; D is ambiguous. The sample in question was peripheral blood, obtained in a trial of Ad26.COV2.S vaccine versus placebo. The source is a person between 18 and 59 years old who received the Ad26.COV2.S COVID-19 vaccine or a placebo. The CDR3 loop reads CASSVAPTGEQFF. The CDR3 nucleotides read TGTGCCAGCAGCGTAGCCCCGACCGGTGAGCAGTTCTTC. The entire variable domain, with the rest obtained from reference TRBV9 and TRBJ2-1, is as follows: DSGVTQTPKHLITATGQRVTLRCSPRSGDLSVYWYQQSLDQGLQFLIQYYNGEERAKGNILERFSAQQFPDLHSELNLSSLELGDSALYFCASSVAPTGEQFFGPGTRLTVL.